This record concerns one T cell receptor beta chain sequence. This sample was included in a study of shared clonotypes between healthy human individuals. V shed 4 bases and J shed 1 base, with 11 bases lying between them. Per the germline V gene, CDR1 is LNHDA and CDR2 is SQIVND (reference sequence). The CDR3 extends over 15 amino acids. Assay: immunoSEQ multiplex PCR; the TCRdb copy retains only in-frame clones and omits some. The sample includes millions of clones, roughly 95% seen only once; the top ten take more than 0.1%. The TCR sequence derives from a man between 18 and 35 years old in good health. The material sequenced was naive CD4+ T cells sorted from blood. Subset described: CD45RA+ positively selected. The rearrangement joins TRBV19 to TRBJ1-5; no firm D call. CDR3 bases: TGTGCCAGTAGTACCACACAGTGGAGCAATCAGCCCCAGCATTTT. Residues: CASSTTQWSNQPQHF.